This T cell receptor beta chain was sequenced in a study of CD8 T cells in ankylosing spondylitis. Overall study findings and caveats: Matched synovial fluid from ankylosing spondylitis patients was reported to be enriched for disease-linked clones.

This clonotype was counted many times. The antigen remains unidentified. TCRdb ran MiXCR on the 5' RACE reads and lists one entry per CDR3 protein. The sample yields 210,000 or so distinct CDR3 sequences, under 8.5% seen once. Sequencing was carried out using blood, either unsorted or a sorted T cell fraction (not recorded which). This sequence was found in a female donor with ankylosing spondylitis or in good health (not recorded which).

CDR3 sequence: CASSLYFLDEQYF. The CDR3, as DNA: TGTGCCAGCAGCCTATATTTCCTTGACGAGCAGTACTTC. The chain recombines TRBV5-5 with TRBJ2-7; D unclear. Trimming cost V 4 bases and J 5 bases, with 13 bases left between them. The germline CDR1 and CDR2 sequences are SGHKS and YYEKEE (reference sequence). The CDR3 loop spans 13 amino acids.